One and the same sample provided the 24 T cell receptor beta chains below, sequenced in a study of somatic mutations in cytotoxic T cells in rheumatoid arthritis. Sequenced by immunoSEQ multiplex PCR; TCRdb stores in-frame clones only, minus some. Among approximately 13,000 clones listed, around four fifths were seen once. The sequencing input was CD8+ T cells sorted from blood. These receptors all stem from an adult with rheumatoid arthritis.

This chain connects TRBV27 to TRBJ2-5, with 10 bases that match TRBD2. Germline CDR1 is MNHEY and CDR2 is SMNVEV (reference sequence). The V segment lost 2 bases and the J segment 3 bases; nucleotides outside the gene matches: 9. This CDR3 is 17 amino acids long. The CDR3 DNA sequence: TGTGCCAGCAGTTTACAGGGAGCGGGGGGGCCTAAAGAGACCCAGTACTTC. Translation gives CASSLQGAGGPKETQYF.

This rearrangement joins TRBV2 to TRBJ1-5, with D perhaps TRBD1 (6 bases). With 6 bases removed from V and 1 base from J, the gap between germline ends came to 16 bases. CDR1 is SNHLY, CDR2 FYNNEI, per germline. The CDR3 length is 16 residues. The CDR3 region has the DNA TGTGCCAGCAGGGACCAGGGGCTAGGAAGCAATCAGCCCCAGCATTTT. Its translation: CASRDQGLGSNQPQHF.

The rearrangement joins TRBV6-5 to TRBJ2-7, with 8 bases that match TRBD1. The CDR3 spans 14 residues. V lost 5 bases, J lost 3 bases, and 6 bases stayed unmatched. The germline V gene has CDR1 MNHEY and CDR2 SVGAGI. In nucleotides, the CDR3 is TGTGCCAGCAGTCCGACAGGGGCCTACTACGAGCAGTACTTC. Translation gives CASSPTGAYYEQYF.

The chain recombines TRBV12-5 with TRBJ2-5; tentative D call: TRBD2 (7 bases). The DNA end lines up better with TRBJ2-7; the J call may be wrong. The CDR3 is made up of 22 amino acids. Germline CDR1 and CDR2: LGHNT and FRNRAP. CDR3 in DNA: TGTGCTAGTGGTTGGGGGGGCCAGAGGGGCTCGGGACCCTACCTTTACTACTACGAGCAGTACTTC. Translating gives CASGWGGQRGSGPYLYYYEQYF.

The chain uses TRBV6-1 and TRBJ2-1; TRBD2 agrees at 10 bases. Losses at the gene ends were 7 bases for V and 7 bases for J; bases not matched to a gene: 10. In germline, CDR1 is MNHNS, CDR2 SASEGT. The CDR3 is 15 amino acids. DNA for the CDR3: TGTGCCAGCACCGAAGCGGGGGGGCCTTTAAATGAGCAGTTCTTC. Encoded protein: CASTEAGGPLNEQFF.

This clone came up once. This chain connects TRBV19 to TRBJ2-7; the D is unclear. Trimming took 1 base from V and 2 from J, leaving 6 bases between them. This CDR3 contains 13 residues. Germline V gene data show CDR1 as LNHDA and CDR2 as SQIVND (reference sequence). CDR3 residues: CASSIGAAYEQYF. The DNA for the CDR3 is TGTGCCAGTAGTATAGGGGCCGCCTACGAGCAGTACTTC.

The CDR3 region has the DNA TGTGCCAGCAGTGAAGCGCTTCTGCCCCAAGAGACCCAGTACTTC. Protein product: CASSEALLPQETQYF. The rearrangement uses TRBV6-1 and TRBJ2-5; D gene unclear. Germline V gives CDR1 MNHNS, CDR2 SASEGT. V lost 0 bases to trimming and J lost 1 base, with 9 bases between them. The CDR3 is 15 amino acids.

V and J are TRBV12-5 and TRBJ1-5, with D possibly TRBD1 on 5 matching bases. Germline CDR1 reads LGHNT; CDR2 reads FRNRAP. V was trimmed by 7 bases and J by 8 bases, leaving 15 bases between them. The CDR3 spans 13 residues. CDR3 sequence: CASVIHTGEPQHF. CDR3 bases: TGTGCTAGTGTCATACACACGGGGGAGCCCCAGCATTTT.

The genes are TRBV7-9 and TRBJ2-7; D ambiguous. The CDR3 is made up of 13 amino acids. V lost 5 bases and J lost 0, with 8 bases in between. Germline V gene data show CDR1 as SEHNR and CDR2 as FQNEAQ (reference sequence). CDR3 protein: CASSPETSYEQYF. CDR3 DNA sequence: TGTGCCAGCAGCCCTGAAACCTCCTACGAGCAGTACTTC. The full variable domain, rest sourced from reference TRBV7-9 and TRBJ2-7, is DTGVSQNPRHKITKRGQNVTFRCDPISEHNRLYWYRQTLGQGPEFLTYFQNEAQLEKSRLLSDRFSAERPKGSFSTLEIQRTEQGDSAMYLCASSPETSYEQYFGPGTRLTVT.

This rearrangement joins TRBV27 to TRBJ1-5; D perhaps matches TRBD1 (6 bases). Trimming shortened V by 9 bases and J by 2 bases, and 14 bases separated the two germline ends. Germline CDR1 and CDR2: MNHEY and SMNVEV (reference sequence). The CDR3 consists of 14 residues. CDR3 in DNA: TGTGCCAGTCAATACAGGGCTGGCAATCAGCCCCAGCATTTT. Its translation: CASQYRAGNQPQHF.

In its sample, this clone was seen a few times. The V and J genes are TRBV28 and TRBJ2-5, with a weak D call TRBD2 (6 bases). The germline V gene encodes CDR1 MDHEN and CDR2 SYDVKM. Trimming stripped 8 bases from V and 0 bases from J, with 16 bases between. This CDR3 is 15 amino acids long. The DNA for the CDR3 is TGTGCCAGCCGACTAGGGGCGGGAAACCAAGAGACCCAGTACTTC. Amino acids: CASRLGAGNQETQYF.

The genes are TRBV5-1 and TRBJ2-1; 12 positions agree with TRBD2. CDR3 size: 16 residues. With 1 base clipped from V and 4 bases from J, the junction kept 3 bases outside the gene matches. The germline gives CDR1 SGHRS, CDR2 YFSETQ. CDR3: CASSLTSGGQYNEQFF. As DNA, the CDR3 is TGCGCCAGCAGCTTGACTAGCGGGGGGCAGTACAATGAGCAGTTCTTC.

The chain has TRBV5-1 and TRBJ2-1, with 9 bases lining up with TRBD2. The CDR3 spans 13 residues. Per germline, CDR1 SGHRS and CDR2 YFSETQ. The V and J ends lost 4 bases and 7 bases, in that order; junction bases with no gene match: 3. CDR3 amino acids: CASSELAGNEQFF. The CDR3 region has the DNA TGCGCCAGCAGCGAACTAGCGGGTAATGAGCAGTTCTTC.

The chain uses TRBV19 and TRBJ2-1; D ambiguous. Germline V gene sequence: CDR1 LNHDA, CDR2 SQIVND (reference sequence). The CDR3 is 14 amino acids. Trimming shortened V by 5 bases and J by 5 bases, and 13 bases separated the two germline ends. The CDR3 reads CASSARWRDNEQFF. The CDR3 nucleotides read TGTGCCAGTAGTGCCAGGTGGCGCGACAATGAGCAGTTCTTC.

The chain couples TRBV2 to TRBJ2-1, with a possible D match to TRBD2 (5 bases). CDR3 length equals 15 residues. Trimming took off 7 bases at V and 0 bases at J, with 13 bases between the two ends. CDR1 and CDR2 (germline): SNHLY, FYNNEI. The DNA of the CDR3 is TGTGCCAGCAACCCCACGGGGTCCTCCTACAATGAGCAGTTCTTC. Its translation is CASNPTGSSYNEQFF.

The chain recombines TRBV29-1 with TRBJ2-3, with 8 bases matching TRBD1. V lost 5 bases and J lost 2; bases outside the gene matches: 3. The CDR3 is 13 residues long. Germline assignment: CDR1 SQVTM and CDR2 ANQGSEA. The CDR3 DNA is TGCAGCGTTCGACAGGGGTACACAGATACGCAGTATTTT. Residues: CSVRQGYTDTQYF.

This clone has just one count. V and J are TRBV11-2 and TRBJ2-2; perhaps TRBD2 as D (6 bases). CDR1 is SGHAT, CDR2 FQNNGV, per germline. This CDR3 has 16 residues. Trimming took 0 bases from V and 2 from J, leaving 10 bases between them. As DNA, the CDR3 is TGTGCCAGCAGCTTAGAGATTAGCGGTAACACCGGGGAGCTGTTTTTT. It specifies CASSLEISGNTGELFF. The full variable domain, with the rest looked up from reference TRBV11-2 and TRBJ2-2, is EAGVAQSPRYKIIEKRQSVAFWCNPISGHATLYWYQQILGQGPKLLIQFQNNGVVDDSQLPKDRFSAERLKGVDSTLKIQPAKLEDSAVYLCASSLEISGNTGELFFGEGSRLTVL.

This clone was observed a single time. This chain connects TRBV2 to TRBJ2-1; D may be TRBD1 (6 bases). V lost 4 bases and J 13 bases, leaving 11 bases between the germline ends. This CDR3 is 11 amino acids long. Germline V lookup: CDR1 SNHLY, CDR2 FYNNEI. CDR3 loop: CASSGGHFQFF. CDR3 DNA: TGTGCCAGCAGTGGGGGACACTTCCAGTTCTTC.

DNA for the CDR3: TGTGCCAGCAGCTTAGGCGGGGGGCCGTACAATGAGCAGTTCTTC. Protein sequence: CASSLGGGPYNEQFF. The chain joins TRBV7-9 to TRBJ2-1, with 8 bases identical to TRBD2. The CDR3 runs to 15 residues. Germline assignment: CDR1 SEHNR and CDR2 FQNEAQ (reference sequence). J gave up 4 bases and V 1 base, and 3 bases lay outside the gene matches.

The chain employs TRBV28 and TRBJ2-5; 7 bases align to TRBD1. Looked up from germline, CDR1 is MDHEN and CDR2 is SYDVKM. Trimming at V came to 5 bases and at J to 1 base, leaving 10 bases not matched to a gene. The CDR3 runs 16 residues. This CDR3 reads CASSPPDRATQETQYF. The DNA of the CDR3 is TGTGCCAGCAGTCCACCCGACAGGGCGACCCAAGAGACCCAGTACTTC.

Here the CDR3 DNA reads TGTGCCAGCAGCTTGTACTCGACTAATGAAAAACTGTTTTTT. Encoded protein: CASSLYSTNEKLFF. The chain joins TRBV5-6 to TRBJ1-4, with unresolved D. The V gene's germline CDR1 is SGHDT and CDR2 YYEEEE. V was pared by 1 base and J by 2 bases, with 6 bases between. The CDR3 extends over 14 amino acids.

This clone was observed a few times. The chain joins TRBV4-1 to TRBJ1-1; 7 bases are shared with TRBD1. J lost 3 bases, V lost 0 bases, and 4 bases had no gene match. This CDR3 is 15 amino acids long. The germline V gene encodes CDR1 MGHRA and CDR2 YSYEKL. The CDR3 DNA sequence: TGCGCCAGCAGCCAAGATGAGGGGGCGTACACTGAAGCTTTCTTT. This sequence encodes CASSQDEGAYTEAFF.

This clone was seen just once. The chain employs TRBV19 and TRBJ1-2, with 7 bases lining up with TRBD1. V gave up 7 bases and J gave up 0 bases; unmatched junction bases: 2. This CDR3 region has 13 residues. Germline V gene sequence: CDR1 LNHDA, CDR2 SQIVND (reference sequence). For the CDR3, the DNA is TGTGCCAGTATAGACAGGGCTAACTATGGCTACACCTTC. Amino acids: CASIDRANYGYTF.

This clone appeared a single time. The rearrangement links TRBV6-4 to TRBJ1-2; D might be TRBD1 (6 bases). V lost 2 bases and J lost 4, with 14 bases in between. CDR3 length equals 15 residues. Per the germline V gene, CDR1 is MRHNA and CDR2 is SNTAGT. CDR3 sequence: CASSDNGGSSYGYTF. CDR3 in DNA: TGTGCCAGCAGTGACAACGGGGGCTCGTCCTATGGCTACACCTTC.